In this sample, the clone carrying this T cell receptor (beta chain) turned up a few times. Germline V gene data show CDR1 as SNHLY and CDR2 as FYNNEI. V was trimmed by 6 bases and J by 4 bases, leaving 4 bases between them. CDR3 length: 11 residues. The data stem from a study of regulatory T cells in long-lasting Graves disease. About the research overall: It was over 5 years of antithyroid drugs, with positive TSH receptor antibodies, that meant persistent Graves' disease.

This sample's time point: persistent/refractory GD, antithyroid drugs over 5 years with positive TRAb. PBMC RNA was the source of the TCR library. The authors built TCR beta libraries using iRepertoire HTBI primers and Arm-PCR of CDR3 regions. MiXCR, applied by TCRdb to the multiplex PCR reads, yields one record per CDR3 protein. This table holds 400,000 to 450,000 distinct CDR3 sequences, 23% found once. The rearrangement links TRBV2 to TRBJ2-4, with unresolved D. The source material was peripheral blood mononuclear cells (PBMCs), sampled when the disease was refractory, from a patient treated with antithyroid drugs. This TCR came from a female donor with Graves disease. This chain's CDR3 is CASSQKNIQYF. As DNA, the CDR3 is TGTGCCAGCAGCCAAAAAAACATTCAGTACTTC.